The TCR beta chain under discussion was sequenced for a study of T cells in localized non-small cell lung cancer. The germline gives CDR1 LGHNA, CDR2 YSLEER. The V end was cut by 5 bases, the J end by 3 bases, with 5 bases between. The CDR3 totals 13 residues. Produced via immunoSEQ multiplex PCR; TCRdb's table is partial and in-frame only. In the table there are about 53,000 clones, approximately 88% of which are singletons. V and J are TRBV4-3 and TRBJ1-6; D gene uncertain. Sequences were derived from peripheral blood mononuclear cells, sampled before any cancer treatment. The sequence derives from a man aged 35 to 69 with stage III lung adenocarcinoma. CDR3 nucleotides: TGCGCCAGCAGCGAGTTCTATAATTCACCCCTCCACTTT. Translated, it gives CASSEFYNSPLHF.